The T cell receptor beta chain described here comes from a study of CD8 T cells in Susac syndrome. TEMRA cells underwent FACS enrichment and CD8+ and CD4+ T cells underwent negative isolation. The CDR3 is 14 amino acids. Germline V gives CDR1 MDHEN, CDR2 SYDVKM. Germline trimming cut 6 bases from V and 2 bases from J; bases unmatched to any gene: 7. Random hexamers were used to reverse transcribe the RNA input (about 0.45 to 1 ug). Amplification of the TCR beta CDR3 was carried out by immunoSEQ multiplex PCR, which spanned a total of 54 Vbeta and 13 Jbeta segments. TCRdb called the immunoSEQ multiplex PCR reads again in MiXCR, with one record for every CDR3 protein. The sample yields tens of thousands of distinct CDR3 sequences, 93% seen once.

The sample was CD8+ T cells from PBMCs. The TCR comes from a human donor in good health. The chain combines TRBV28 with TRBJ2-7; the match to TRBD2 covers 7 bases. This CDR3 reads CASSLIRGAYEQYF. CDR3 coding DNA: TGTGCCAGCAGCCTTATTCGGGGGGCCTACGAGCAGTACTTC.